The 28 T cell receptor beta chains below come from one sample, sequenced in a study of radiotherapy plus CTLA-4 blockade in lung cancer. Assay: immunoSEQ multiplex PCR; the TCRdb copy retains only in-frame clones and omits some. Of about 31,000 clones listed, less than 75% are singletons. The source was peripheral blood, collected from a patient treated with radiotherapy plus ipilimumab. All receptors derive from a human donor with non-small cell lung cancer whose response to radiotherapy plus ipilimumab could not be evaluated.

V is TRBV29-1 and J is TRBJ2-1, with D tentatively TRBD2 (5 bases). The CDR3 is 14 residues long. The V and J ends lost 7 bases and 3 bases respectively, with 16 bases between them. Germline CDR1 SQVTM, CDR2 ANQGSEA. This chain's CDR3 is CSAPSSSRYNEQFF. CDR3 in DNA: TGCAGCGCTCCGTCGTCTAGCCGCTACAATGAGCAGTTCTTC.

The rearrangement links TRBV4-1 to TRBJ2-1; D possibly corresponds to TRBD2 (6 bases). The CDR3 has 15 residues. Germline V CDR1 and CDR2: MGHRA, YSYEKL. Trimming stripped 1 base from V and 3 bases from J, with 10 bases between. For the CDR3, the DNA is TGCGCCAGCAGCCAAGGCCTAGCGAACTACAATGAGCAGTTCTTC. Amino acid sequence: CASSQGLANYNEQFF.

This clone was seen more than once but under ten times. The chain links TRBV9 to TRBJ1-4; 9 bases are a match to TRBD1. V lost 4 bases, J lost 8 bases, and 9 bases stayed unmatched. Per germline, CDR1 SGDLS and CDR2 YYNGEE. This CDR3 has 15 amino acids. CDR3 residues: CASSTGTGIGEKLFF. For the CDR3, the DNA is TGTGCCAGCAGCACCGGGACAGGGATAGGAGAAAAACTGTTTTTT.

The J gene is TRBJ2-2, the V gene TRBV10-1; 12 bases are a match to TRBD2. CDR3 length: 21 residues. Trimming took 2 bases from V and 0 from J; bases not matched to a gene: 13. The germline V gene encodes CDR1 WNHNN and CDR2 SYGVQD (reference sequence). In DNA, the CDR3 is TGCGCCAGCAGTGAGAAGGGCCTAGCGGGAGGGCCTGGGGCGAACACCGGGGAGCTGTTTTTT. The encoded protein is CASSEKGLAGGPGANTGELFF.

The chain links TRBV6-1 to TRBJ1-6; tentative D call: TRBD1 (6 bases). V was pared by 7 bases and J by 7 bases, with 14 bases between. The CDR3 runs to 14 residues. Germline CDR1 and CDR2: MNHNS and SASEGT. The CDR3 DNA reads as TGTGCCAGCACTACTGGACAGAAGAATTCACCCCTCCACTTT. It yields the protein CASTTGQKNSPLHF.

This clone is labeled as medium-sized. The chain recombines TRBV7-2 with TRBJ2-1, with D possibly TRBD2 on 6 matching bases. V was trimmed by 5 bases and J by 14 bases, leaving 19 bases between them. Germline V CDR1 and CDR2: SGHTA, FQGNSA. The CDR3 consists of 13 residues. CDR3 protein: CASSGNRDSMKFF. The CDR3, as DNA: TGTGCCAGCAGCGGTAACCGGGACTCTATGAAGTTCTTC.

The chain is built from TRBV4-1 and TRBJ2-3; D call uncertain. Germline V gene data show CDR1 as MGHRA and CDR2 as YSYEKL. CDR3 size: 14 residues. The ends were cut back, 2 bases at V and 6 bases at J, with 12 bases in the middle. This CDR3 reads CASSQTPPADTQYF. Written as DNA, the CDR3 is TGCGCCAGCAGCCAAACCCCCCCCGCGGATACGCAGTATTTT.

V and J are TRBV6-5 and TRBJ2-3, with D perhaps TRBD2 (6 bases). The CDR3 has 14 amino acids. The V end was cut by 10 bases, the J end by 4 bases, with 18 bases between. Germline assignment: CDR1 MNHEY and CDR2 SVGAGI. The DNA of the CDR3 is TGTGCCACCCAGCGGGCGGGATCAGCAGATACGCAGTATTTT. It translates to CATQRAGSADTQYF.

The CDR3, as DNA: TGTGCCAGCAGCCGGGACAGGGAGACAGATACGCAGTATTTT. As protein: CASSRDRETDTQYF. The chain links TRBV6-1 to TRBJ2-3; 9 bases align to TRBD1. CDR3 length: 14 amino acids. Germline CDR1 reads MNHNS; CDR2 reads SASEGT. V lost 6 bases to trimming and J lost 3 bases; unmatched junction nucleotides: 4.

The chain links TRBV10-3 to TRBJ2-7; TRBD2 matches at 7 bases. The J segment lost 3 bases and the V segment lost 0 bases, leaving 5 bases of the junction unmatched. Germline V CDR1 and CDR2: ENHRY, SYGVKD. The CDR3 has 15 amino acids. The CDR3 DNA reads as TGTGCCATCAGTGAGTCGCCTAGCGGTCGCTACGAGCAGTACTTC. It specifies CAISESPSGRYEQYF.

V gene TRBV4-2 combines with J gene TRBJ2-1; 12 bases line up with TRBD2. This CDR3 has 16 residues. V lost 4 bases, J lost 5 bases, and 6 bases stayed unmatched. CDR1 is LGHNA and CDR2 is YNFKEQ in the germline V gene. The CDR3: CASSPTSGSPNNEQFF. The CDR3 DNA reads TGTGCCAGCAGCCCGACTAGCGGGAGCCCTAACAATGAGCAGTTCTTC.

The chain carries TRBV5-1 and TRBJ2-6; a possible D gene is TRBD1 (6 bases). The CDR3 consists of 15 residues. Germline V gives CDR1 SGHRS, CDR2 YFSETQ. Trimming took off 3 bases at V and 4 bases at J, with 11 bases between the two ends. CDR3 amino acids: CASSSQGAGANVLTF. The CDR3 coding sequence is TGCGCCAGCAGCTCACAGGGAGCCGGGGCCAACGTCCTGACTTTC.

The chain links TRBV5-6 to TRBJ1-2; D unclear. This CDR3 region has 13 residues. The V and J ends lost 1 base and 3 bases respectively, with 7 bases between them. The V gene's germline CDR1 is SGHDT and CDR2 YYEEEE. CDR3 residues: CASSLTEYYGYTF. The CDR3 nucleotides are TGTGCCAGCAGCTTGACAGAGTACTATGGCTACACCTTC.

This clone was seen a few times. This chain links TRBV14 with TRBJ1-3; D is undetermined. The CDR3 totals 15 residues. CDR1 and CDR2 (germline): SGHDN, FVKESK. The V gene lost 4 bases and the J gene lost 0 bases, with 10 bases spanning the gap. The CDR3 DNA follows: TGTGCCAGCAGCCTCAGAGGCTTCTCTGGAAACACCATATATTTT. Its translation: CASSLRGFSGNTIYF.

This sequence joins TRBV25-1 and TRBJ2-1; 11 positions match TRBD2. The V segment lost 4 bases and the J segment 0 bases; nucleotides outside the gene matches: 5. The CDR3 spans 17 residues. Germline V gene data show CDR1 as MGHDK and CDR2 as SYGVNS. CDR3 in DNA: TGTGCCAGCAGTGGGGGGACTAGCGGTAGCTCCTACAATGAGCAGTTCTTC. Translated, it gives CASSGGTSGSSYNEQFF.

The V and J genes are TRBV6-1 and TRBJ2-1; possible D gene TRBD1, 6 bases. Per germline, CDR1 MNHNS and CDR2 SASEGT. The CDR3 is made up of 12 amino acids. Trimming took off 6 bases at V and 9 bases at J, with 12 bases between the two ends. As DNA, the CDR3 is TGTGCCAGCAGAGTACAAGGGGGTGAGCAGTTCTTC. Its protein is CASRVQGGEQFF.

V and J are TRBV15 and TRBJ2-3, with D possibly being TRBD2 (6 bases). Trimming cost V 3 bases and J 4 bases, with 20 bases left between them. The CDR3 has 17 residues. Germline V gene data show CDR1 as LNHNV and CDR2 as YYDKDF (reference sequence). The CDR3 bases are TGTGCCACCAGCAGTGATAGGGCGGGAAGGGGCCCAGATACGCAGTATTTT. Its protein product is CATSSDRAGRGPDTQYF.

This clone appeared a few times. The rearrangement uses TRBV5-5 and TRBJ1-4; tentatively, D is TRBD1 (6 bases). The CDR3 contains 16 residues. Germline values: CDR1 SGHKS, CDR2 YYEKEE (reference sequence). Trimming cost V 0 bases and J 8 bases, with 17 bases left between them. The CDR3 DNA is TGTGCCAGCAGCTTGGCCAAGGGCAGAGGGGGAGAAAAACTGTTTTTT. Translated, it gives CASSLAKGRGGEKLFF.

This clone was observed a few times. CDR3 region: CASSLRGQGESSADTQYF. The CDR3 nucleotides are TGTGCCAGCAGCTTAAGGGGACAGGGGGAAAGTTCCGCAGATACGCAGTATTTT. The chain combines TRBV7-8 with TRBJ2-3; 11 bases fit TRBD1. This CDR3 is 18 amino acids long. The V gene end was trimmed by 2 bases and the J gene end by 4 bases; junction bases not matched to a gene: 11. CDR1 is SGHVS and CDR2 is FQNEAQ in the germline V gene.

This clone appeared a few times. The chain uses TRBV6-6 and TRBJ1-6; TRBD1 aligns across 7 bases. CDR1 is MNHNY, CDR2 SVGAGI, per germline (reference sequence). The V segment lost 4 bases and the J segment 10 bases; nucleotides outside the gene matches: 10. The CDR3 contains 15 residues. The CDR3 spells CASSFTGQGDSPLHF. DNA for the CDR3: TGTGCCAGCAGTTTTACGGGGCAGGGGGACTCACCCCTCCACTTT.

About this clone itself: This sample also contains other DNA sequences that code for the same CDR3. The chain couples TRBV5-1 to TRBJ2-1; 13 nucleotides align to TRBD2. The germline V gene has CDR1 SGHRS and CDR2 YFSETQ. This CDR3 has 17 residues. With 3 bases clipped from V and 0 bases from J, the junction kept 3 bases outside the gene matches. Here the CDR3 DNA reads TGCGCCAGCAGCTGGACTAGCGGGAGTCCCTCCTACAATGAGCAGTTCTTC. It codes for CASSWTSGSPSYNEQFF. Together with reference TRBV5-1 and TRBJ2-1, the CDR3 gives the full variable domain: KAGVTQTPRYLIKTRGQQVTLSCSPISGHRSVSWYQQTPGQGLQFLFEYFSETQRNKGNFPGRFSGRQFSNSRSEMNVSTLELGDSALYLCASSWTSGSPSYNEQFFGPGTRLTVL.

The chain carries TRBV20-1 and TRBJ2-7; no clear D. Trimming pared 2 bases from V and 3 bases from J, leaving 5 bases between. CDR3 length: 11 residues. Germline CDR1 DFQATT, CDR2 SNEGSKA (reference sequence). CDR3 region: CSARKLYEQYF. CDR3 coding DNA: TGCAGTGCTAGAAAGCTCTACGAGCAGTACTTC.

This clone was counted a single time. The rearrangement links TRBV28 to TRBJ2-5, with 15 nucleotides matching TRBD2. From germline, CDR1 is MDHEN and CDR2 SYDVKM. CDR3 length: 18 amino acids. Trimming at V came to 6 bases and at J to 2 bases, leaving 10 bases not matched to a gene. The CDR3 is CASSGLAGGPGGQETQYF. The CDR3 nucleotides read TGTGCCAGCAGCGGACTAGCGGGAGGGCCTGGGGGGCAAGAGACCCAGTACTTC. Filled out from reference TRBV28 and TRBJ2-5, the complete variable domain reads DVKVTQSSRYLVKRTGEKVFLECVQDMDHENMFWYRQDPGLGLRLIYFSYDVKMKEKGDIPEGYSVSREKKERFSLILESASTNQTSMYLCASSGLAGGPGGQETQYFGPGTRLLVL.

The gene calls are TRBV18 and TRBJ1-1, with a tentative D call TRBD1 (6 bases). The CDR3 is 14 amino acids. Germline V gives CDR1 KGHSH, CDR2 LQKENI. Between the trimmed V and J ends, which lost 3 bases and 7 bases, there was a span of 15 bases. CDR3 DNA sequence: TGTGCCAGCTCACCGACGGACAGCGCACTTGAAGCTTTCTTT. It encodes CASSPTDSALEAFF.

This chain joins TRBV6-1 and TRBJ2-5; D uncertain. Trimming cost V 6 bases and J 5 bases, with 16 bases left between them. The CDR3 runs 14 residues. CDR1 is MNHNS and CDR2 is SASEGT in the germline V gene. The CDR3 nucleotides read TGTGCCAGCAGGGCCCCCGGCGGAAGGGAGACCCAGTACTTC. This codes for CASRAPGGRETQYF.

This sequence joins TRBV5-1 and TRBJ2-7, with TRBD2 identical over 7 bases. Per the germline V gene, CDR1 is SGHRS and CDR2 is YFSETQ. V was pared by 0 bases and J by 1 base, with 7 bases of the junction left unmatched. The CDR3 has 16 amino acids. The CDR3 nucleotides are TGCGCCAGCAGCTTGGCCTCGGGAGGTGGGTCCTACGAGCAGTACTTC. Amino acid sequence: CASSLASGGGSYEQYF. Full variable domain (rest looked up from reference TRBV5-1 and TRBJ2-7): KAGVTQTPRYLIKTRGQQVTLSCSPISGHRSVSWYQQTPGQGLQFLFEYFSETQRNKGNFPGRFSGRQFSNSRSEMNVSTLELGDSALYLCASSLASGGGSYEQYFGPGTRLTVT.

The J gene is TRBJ2-6, the V gene TRBV4-3, with 10 bases fitting TRBD1. V was clipped by 0 bases and J by 0 bases; unmatched bases: 5. The CDR3 totals 19 residues. Per the germline V gene, CDR1 is LGHNA and CDR2 is YSLEER. CDR3 sequence reads: CASSQDRQGAYSGANVLTF. DNA for the CDR3: TGCGCCAGCAGCCAAGACCGACAGGGGGCTTACTCTGGGGCCAACGTCCTGACTTTC.

Only a few counts were recorded for this clone. The chain combines TRBV27 with TRBJ1-1; D is ambiguous. V was cut by 2 bases and J by 3 bases, with 10 bases left in between. Germline-derived CDR1 and CDR2 are MNHEY and SMNVEV (reference sequence). The CDR3 consists of 14 residues. The chain's CDR3 is CASSLVGGHTEAFF. The CDR3 nucleotides are TGTGCCAGCAGTTTAGTGGGAGGGCACACTGAAGCTTTCTTT.